A selection of T cell receptor beta chains follows, all from one sample in a study of blood T cell repertoires in COVID-19. Sequencing used immunoSEQ multiplex PCR; TCRdb keeps in-frame clones, though not all of them. The sample has 200,000 to 250,000 clones, 75% to 90% seen once. Sequenced sample: peripheral blood. The receptors here all came from a woman aged 80 or older with COVID-19, enrolled during active disease. CDR3s include the opening cysteine and the closing phenylalanine or tryptophan. The D gene is left open where the match is weak. Clone sizes are given selectively: once, few, many, or a class where the clone is expanded.

size,V,D,J,DNA,CDR3
.,TRBV5-6,.,TRBJ2-3,TGTGCCAGCAGCTTGTATGAAGGGAGAGATACGCAGTATTTT,CASSLYEGRDTQYF
.,TRBV28,.,TRBJ1-2,TGTGCCAGCAGTTCCCCTGGGGGCGCCGACTATGGCTACACCTTC,CASSSPGGADYGYTF
.,TRBV28,.,TRBJ2-7,TGTGCCAGCAGTTTAACCTATCAGGGGATTCGAGAGCAGTACTTC,CASSLTYQGIREQYF
.,TRBV7-2,.,TRBJ1-2,TGTGCCAGCAGCCGGGGGGGGTTCTATGGCTACACCTTC,CASSRGGFYGYTF
.,TRBV12-2,.,TRBJ1-2,TGTGCAAGTCGCTTAGCGAGCTTGAGTGGGTGTCGGGGGGCTGAGGGCTACACCTTC,CASRLASLSGCRGAEGYTF
.,TRBV6-5,.,TRBJ1-5,TGTGCCAGCAGTTACTCGGGGCAGGGCGATCAGCCCCAGCATTTT,CASSYSGQGDQPQHF
.,TRBV28,TRBD2,TRBJ2-1,TGTGCCAGCAGCCCGGGAGGGGGGTACAATGAGCAGTTCTTC,CASSPGGGYNEQFF
few,TRBV7-2,TRBD2,TRBJ2-1,TGTGCCAGCAGCCGTACTAGCGGTCGCTCCTACAATGAGCAGTTCTTC,CASSRTSGRSYNEQFF
.,TRBV13,.,TRBJ2-7,TGTGCCAGCAGCCCACGGACAGACGGCGGGTATTACGAGCAGTACTTC,CASSPRTDGGYYEQYF
.,TRBV24-1,TRBD1,TRBJ1-5,TGTGCCACCAGTGACAGGGGGAGTCAGCCCCAGCATTTT,CATSDRGSQPQHF
.,TRBV6-4,.,TRBJ2-1,TGTGCCAGCAGTGCTCCAGGGCAGTATGAGCAGTTCTTC,CASSAPGQYEQFF
.,TRBV20-1,TRBD2,TRBJ2-1,TGCAGTGCTAGTTTTCCACGTAGCGGGGCCCTCTACAATGAGCAGTTCTTC,CSASFPRSGALYNEQFF
.,TRBV4-1,.,TRBJ2-7,TGCGCCAGCAGCCTTATTCCCCAGGGCGCCTACGAGCAGTACTTC,CASSLIPQGAYEQYF
.,TRBV10-3,.,TRBJ1-2,TGTGCCATTTTTCAGGGACACGGCGACTACACCTTC,CAIFQGHGDYTF
few,TRBV9,TRBD2,TRBJ2-1,TGTGCCAGCAGCATCCGCGGGGGCTCCTACAATGAGCAGTTCTTC,CASSIRGGSYNEQFF
once,TRBV3-1/TRBV3-2,.,TRBJ2-7,TGTGCCAGCAGCCAAGGTGGGGGGACGCCGCAGTACTTC,CASSQGGGTPQYF
.,TRBV5-4,TRBD2,TRBJ2-1,TGTGCCAGCAGCTTGGAGCGGGGGGCCTACAATGAGCAGTTCTTC,CASSLERGAYNEQFF
few,TRBV5-1,.,TRBJ1-5,TGCGCCAGCAGCTTGTCGGGTGGCAATCAGCCCCAGCATTTT,CASSLSGGNQPQHF
.,TRBV7-9,.,TRBJ1-3,TGTGCCAGCAGCTCAAATCACCAGGTGGCTGGAAACACCATATATTTT,CASSSNHQVAGNTIYF
.,TRBV7-9,TRBD1,TRBJ1-6,TGTGCCAGCAGCCCAGGGGACAGGATTAATTCACCCCTCCACTTT,CASSPGDRINSPLHF
.,TRBV27,TRBD1,TRBJ1-2,TGTGCCAGCAGTTTAAAGGGACAGGAAGTCTATGGCTACACCTTC,CASSLKGQEVYGYTF
.,TRBV3-1/TRBV3-2,.,TRBJ1-2,TGTGCCAGCAGCCAAGTACACCCCATCTATGGCTACACCTTC,CASSQVHPIYGYTF
.,TRBV24-1,TRBD2,TRBJ2-1,TGTGCCACCAGTGACGAGGGACTAGCGGGTGGGGGTAACAATGAGCAGTTCTTC,CATSDEGLAGGGNNEQFF
once,TRBV6-5,.,TRBJ1-4,TGTGCCAGCAGTCCCACGCACGGACAGCTTGAAAAACTGTTTTTT,CASSPTHGQLEKLFF
.,TRBV11-2,.,TRBJ2-7,TGTGCCAGCAGCTTAACCATCGTCTCTACGGGGGAGCAGTACTTC,CASSLTIVSTGEQYF
.,TRBV6-6,.,TRBJ2-7,TGTGCCAGCAGTTACTCGCAGGGTAGGAGTTACGAGCAGTACTTC,CASSYSQGRSYEQYF
.,TRBV6-6,TRBD2,TRBJ2-1,TGTGCCAGCAGTTCGGCGGGAGGCCCTCCGGGTGAGCAGTTCTTC,CASSSAGGPPGEQFF
.,TRBV30,.,TRBJ1-1,TGTGCCTGGAGGTTTTTCCAGAACACTGAAGCTTTCTTT,CAWRFFQNTEAFF
.,TRBV5-1,TRBD1,TRBJ1-2,TGCGCCAGCAGTACCGGGACAGGGTCTTCTAACTATGGCTACACCTTC,CASSTGTGSSNYGYTF
once,TRBV7-2,.,TRBJ1-1,TGTGCCAGCAGCTTAGGGCCTAGGAACACTGAAGCTTTCTTT,CASSLGPRNTEAFF
.,TRBV5-8,TRBD2,TRBJ2-3,TGTGCCAGCAGCAGAAACATACTAGCGGGGGGGAGCACAGATACGCAGTATTTT,CASSRNILAGGSTDTQYF